This T cell receptor (beta chain) emerged from a study of shared T cell receptors in the human thymus. This clone was seen a few times. Some clones are missing from TCRdb's copy, which holds only in-frame ones; the method was immunoSEQ multiplex PCR. In the table there are more than 550,000 clones, over 75% of which are singletons. This CDR3 comprises 15 residues. CDR1 and CDR2 from the germline V gene are SGHDT and YYEEEE. The germline V and J ends were trimmed by 4 bases and 8 bases, with 21 bases remaining between them. This sample also appeared in a second study, on human thymus T cells. As that study records: It was healthy Finnish infants having corrective surgery for congenital heart defects who were the donors. It was from resections taken during corrective heart surgery that the thymus tissue came. Related reports documented highly overlapping thymic repertoires among unrelated individuals.

This chain connects TRBV5-6 to TRBJ1-2, with D unresolved. The source material was thymocytes. The receptor was isolated from a boy younger than two with a congenital heart defect. The CDR3 DNA reads as TGTGCCAGCAGCCCTGGAGGTGGCAGGATGGGGGGCTACACCTTC. This translates into CASSPGGGRMGGYTF.